The clone carrying this T cell receptor (beta chain) was detected only a few times. Its antigen is not identified. There are 13 residues in the CDR3. The germline V gene encodes CDR1 SGHRS and CDR2 YFSETQ. V lost 2 bases to trimming and J lost 3 bases, with 9 bases between them. The data belong to a study of T cell repertoires and leukemia-associated antigens. Study as a whole: Each sample gave roughly 3 to 5.5 million effective reads.

TCRdb processed the 5' RACE reads anew with MiXCR; each CDR3 protein has one entry. The table records over 10,000 distinct CDR3 sequences, approximately 39% of them present only once. Study-level points and caveats: Expanded clones' antigen specificity and function were not directly tested.

The sequencing input was CD3+ T cells sorted from blood and cultured. The clonotype comes from a female donor in good health. V is TRBV5-1 and J is TRBJ2-7; D not certain. CDR3 protein: CASSLASFYEQYF. CDR3 DNA sequence: TGCGCCAGCAGCTTAGCCAGCTTCTACGAGCAGTACTTC.